The clone carrying this TCR beta chain has more than one count but fewer than ten. The antigen is undetermined. MiXCR, applied by TCRdb to the reads, yields one record per CDR3 protein. The sample carries about 460,000 distinct CDR3 sequences, around 11% recorded once. V was clipped by 7 bases and J by 2 bases; unmatched bases: 5. The CDR3 has 14 residues. These data come from a study of T cell repertoires in cytomegalovirus infection. Study background: Based on public TCR beta signatures, there were indications of CMV infection and of a matching HLA type.

Study-wide points: Summed frequency of public TCR beta families distinguished CMV carriers with the relevant HLA.

The receptor was isolated from a human donor in good health (CMV status not recorded). Some clones in this sample may be carry-over from other donors' samples. V gene TRBV12-3 or TRBV12-4 combines with J gene TRBJ2-7; 10 nucleotides agree with TRBD2. The sequencing sample was made of PBMCs. The CDR3 DNA follows: TGTGCCAGCACCTATAGCGGGGGGACCTACGAGCAGTACTTC. This gives the protein CASTYSGGTYEQYF.